This T cell receptor beta chain was recovered during a study of CD4 T cells in relation to SARS-CoV-2 and coronaviruses. Study as a whole: Of the patients, fewer than 10 were male, a few female, two Hispanic.

As regards this clone: The antigen is unknown.

Assay: immunoSEQ multiplex PCR; the TCRdb copy retains only in-frame clones and omits some. The sample contains fewer than 45,000 clones, about 80% of which appear only once. The CDR3 covers 16 residues. Germline CDR1 and CDR2: SQVTM and ANQGSEA. Trimming took 2 bases from V and 0 from J; bases not matched to a gene: 3. CD4 enrichment then naive enrichment separated naive from memory CD4+ cells. Study conclusions and caveats: The cross-reactivity analysis covered only spike protein, not other viral proteins.

The sample comprised naive CD4+ T cells from PBMCs, cultured in vitro. This sample's subset: naive CD4+ T cells isolated by negative enrichment. The J gene is TRBJ2-2, the V gene TRBV29-1; 10 bases are shared with TRBD2. The source of this sequence is an adult with COVID-19. The CDR3 spells CSVERLAGANTGELFF. As DNA, the CDR3 is TGCAGCGTTGAAAGACTAGCGGGTGCGAACACCGGGGAGCTGTTTTTT.